Presented here are 32 T cell receptor beta chains from one specimen sequenced in a study of blood T cell repertoires in COVID-19. Generated by immunoSEQ multiplex PCR, the TCRdb table keeps only in-frame clones and is missing some. Among approximately 270,000 clones listed, roughly 80% were seen once. The sample was peripheral blood. The receptors here all came from a man at least 80 years old with acute or convalescent COVID-19.

The J gene is TRBJ1-1, the V gene TRBV6-4, with no clear D. Trimming cost V 5 bases and J 1 base, with 8 bases left between them. CDR1 is MRHNA and CDR2 is SNTAGT in the germline V gene. The CDR3 runs 13 residues. The CDR3 region is CASSLEENTEAFF. The CDR3 DNA sequence: TGTGCCAGCAGTCTTGAGGAGAACACTGAAGCTTTCTTT.

This chain links TRBV30 with TRBJ2-1; TRBD1 agrees at 8 bases. Trimming at V came to 7 bases and at J to 13 bases, leaving 6 bases not matched to a gene. The CDR3 is 10 amino acids. CDR1 and CDR2 from the germline V gene are GTSNPN and SVGIG (reference sequence). CDR3 DNA sequence: TGTGCCTCCGGACAGGGCCCCCAGTTCTTC. Its protein is CASGQGPQFF.

The chain recombines TRBV10-1 with TRBJ2-1; 8 bases map to TRBD1. The CDR3 contains 14 residues. Germline values: CDR1 WNHNN, CDR2 SYGVQD (reference sequence). The V gene end was trimmed by 4 bases and the J gene end by 6 bases; junction bases not matched to a gene: 5. The chain's CDR3 is CASSVDRAGNEQFF. As DNA, the CDR3 is TGCGCCAGCAGTGTGGACAGGGCGGGCAATGAGCAGTTCTTC.

The chain combines TRBV29-1 with TRBJ2-3; 12 bases agree with TRBD2. The CDR3 covers 16 residues. With 5 bases clipped from V and 3 bases from J, the junction kept 9 bases outside the gene matches. Per the germline V gene, CDR1 is SQVTM and CDR2 is ANQGSEA. This CDR3 is CSVRRGLAGRTDTQYF. The CDR3 DNA reads as TGCAGCGTTCGAAGGGGACTAGCGGGTCGGACAGATACGCAGTATTTT.

This chain connects TRBV15 to TRBJ1-5; D gene uncertain. This CDR3 has 12 amino acids. Germline lookup yields CDR1 LNHNV and CDR2 YYDKDF (reference sequence). V lost 3 bases, J lost 9 bases, and 9 bases lay in between. The CDR3 reads CATSSPLLPQHF. The CDR3 nucleotides read TGTGCCACCAGCAGCCCTTTACTGCCCCAGCATTTT.

Only one count was recorded for this clone. The rearrangement links TRBV11-1 to TRBJ2-2; 11 bases are a match to TRBD1. J was trimmed by 5 bases and V by 2 bases; bases with no gene match: 4. The CDR3 is made up of 16 amino acids. Germline CDR1 reads SGHAT; CDR2 reads FQDESV (reference sequence). The CDR3: CASSLLGTGGTGELFF. The CDR3 bases are TGTGCCAGCAGCTTATTAGGGACAGGGGGAACCGGGGAGCTGTTTTTT.

This clone was picked up one time. The chain couples TRBV9 to TRBJ1-3; 7 bases line up with TRBD1. Germline values: CDR1 SGDLS, CDR2 YYNGEE. The V gene end was trimmed by 3 bases and the J gene end by 4 bases; junction bases not matched to a gene: 22. The CDR3 is 20 residues long. The CDR3 here is CASSERTGWDLVGTGNTIYF. CDR3 nucleotides: TGTGCCAGCAGCGAGAGGACAGGATGGGATCTGGTAGGAACGGGAAACACCATATATTTT. The full variable domain, completed using reference TRBV9 and TRBJ1-3, is DSGVTQTPKHLITATGQRVTLRCSPRSGDLSVYWYQQSLDQGLQFLIQYYNGEERAKGNILERFSAQQFPDLHSELNLSSLELGDSALYFCASSERTGWDLVGTGNTIYFGEGSWLTVV.

The chain recombines TRBV7-9 with TRBJ2-7; no definite D call. Germline assignment: CDR1 SEHNR and CDR2 FQNEAQ (reference sequence). The CDR3 is 14 amino acids. V lost 3 bases and J lost 0, with 9 bases in between. CDR3 in amino acids: CASSFSVSSYEQYF. CDR3 nucleotides: TGTGCCAGCAGCTTTAGTGTGAGCTCCTACGAGCAGTACTTC.

The rearrangement links TRBV2 to TRBJ2-2, with a weak D call TRBD1 (6 bases). With 6 bases removed from V and 7 bases from J, the gap between germline ends came to 15 bases. The CDR3 has 14 residues. Per germline, CDR1 SNHLY and CDR2 FYNNEI. In DNA form, the CDR3 reads TGTGCCAGCAGGGTTTGGGGGCAGGGCGGGGAGCTGTTTTTT. Residues: CASRVWGQGGELFF.

Worth noting for this clone: A read error is possible here, since a much larger clone lies one base away. The V call is TRBV3-1 (or the pseudogene TRBV3-2), the J call TRBJ2-7; the match to TRBD2 covers 13 bases. The CDR3 contains 15 residues. Trimming at V came to 5 bases and at J to 2 bases, leaving 3 bases not matched to a gene. Germline CDR1 reads LGHDT; CDR2 reads YNNKEL (reference sequence). CDR3 loop: CASSLLAGGPYEQYF. The DNA for the CDR3 is TGTGCCAGCAGCTTACTAGCGGGAGGGCCCTACGAGCAGTACTTC.

V gene TRBV25-1 combines with J gene TRBJ1-2; tentatively, D is TRBD1 (6 bases). This CDR3 is built from 17 residues. V was cut by 3 bases and J by 8 bases, with 25 bases left in between. Germline CDR1 and CDR2: MGHDK and SYGVNS. CDR3 amino acids: CASSDPFPGRGIEGYTF. CDR3 bases: TGTGCCAGCAGTGACCCGTTCCCGGGAAGGGGGATCGAAGGCTACACCTTC.

The chain combines TRBV19 with TRBJ1-6, with D unclear. V lost 5 bases, J lost 6 bases, and 17 bases lay in between. CDR1 LNHDA and CDR2 SQIVND come from the germline V gene (reference sequence). This CDR3 comprises 16 residues. As DNA, the CDR3 is TGTGCCAGTAGTCGCGGTAGTTCGAACATTAATTCACCCCTCCACTTT. This encodes CASSRGSSNINSPLHF. Filled out from reference TRBV19 and TRBJ1-6, the complete variable domain reads DGGITQSPKYLFRKEGQNVTLSCEQNLNHDAMYWYRQDPGQGLRLIYYSQIVNDFQKGDIAEGYSVSREKKESFPLTVTSAQKNPTAFYLCASSRGSSNINSPLHFGNGTRLTVT.

This clone was seen only once. The CDR3 nucleotides are TGTGCCAGCAGTGAAGGACAGGGGAGTGTTCTAAGAGCTTTCTTT. Protein sequence: CASSEGQGSVLRAFF. This rearrangement joins TRBV6-1 to TRBJ1-1; TRBD1 agrees at 8 bases. This CDR3 is built from 15 residues. V lost 1 base, J lost 10 bases, and 11 bases stayed unmatched. Germline CDR1 reads MNHNS; CDR2 reads SASEGT.

The chain joins TRBV25-1 to TRBJ2-2, with D tentatively TRBD1 (6 bases). Trimming removed 5 bases at V and 4 bases at J, with 8 bases between. This CDR3 spans 13 amino acids. Germline V CDR1 and CDR2: MGHDK, SYGVNS. For the CDR3, the DNA is TGTGCCAGCAGTTCCAGGGGCACCGGGGAGCTGTTTTTT. Its translation: CASSSRGTGELFF.

The chain has TRBV5-1 and TRBJ1-6; D perhaps matches TRBD1 (6 bases). The germline V gene has CDR1 SGHRS and CDR2 YFSETQ. The CDR3 covers 18 residues. The ends were cut back, 0 bases at V and 0 bases at J, with 13 bases in the middle. The CDR3 sequence is CASSLAGVRSSYNSPLHF. The CDR3, as DNA: TGCGCCAGCAGCTTGGCAGGGGTTCGTAGCTCCTATAATTCACCCCTCCACTTT.

V gene TRBV24-1 combines with J gene TRBJ2-2; D possibly corresponds to TRBD1 (5 bases). This CDR3 contains 18 residues. The germline V gene has CDR1 KGHDR and CDR2 SFDVKD. With 9 bases removed from V and 0 bases from J, the gap between germline ends came to 22 bases. The CDR3 sequence: CATPQKGIRPANTGELFF. CDR3 coding DNA: TGTGCCACCCCCCAAAAGGGGATCCGGCCTGCGAACACCGGGGAGCTGTTTTTT.

This chain uses TRBV7-9 with TRBJ1-6; the D gene is possibly TRBD1 (6 bases). V shed 4 bases and J shed 0 bases, with 13 bases lying between them. This CDR3 has 17 residues. Germline loops: CDR1 SEHNR, CDR2 FQNEAQ (reference sequence). The CDR3 DNA reads TGTGCCAGCAGCTCTTTTGACAGGAGCTCCTATAATTCACCCCTCCACTTT. Translating gives CASSSFDRSSYNSPLHF.

As regards this clone: The same CDR3 can be traced to other DNA sequences in this sample. The rearrangement joins TRBV7-9 to TRBJ2-5, with D possibly TRBD2 on 5 matching bases. This CDR3 has 14 residues. The V and J ends lost 3 bases and 0 bases respectively, with 8 bases between them. CDR1 and CDR2 (germline): SEHNR, FQNEAQ (reference sequence). CDR3 protein: CASSFSGNQETQYF. CDR3 sequence (DNA): TGTGCCAGCAGCTTTTCGGGGAACCAAGAGACCCAGTACTTC.

The genes are TRBV6-5 and TRBJ1-1, with a weak D call TRBD1 (5 bases). The CDR3 spans 15 residues. V gave up 6 bases and J gave up 1 base, with 15 bases separating them. Germline values: CDR1 MNHEY, CDR2 SVGAGI. CDR3 DNA: TGTGCCAGCAGACCAATAGACAGAGGGAACACTGAAGCTTTCTTT. Translating gives CASRPIDRGNTEAFF.

This chain connects TRBV24-1 to TRBJ2-2; maybe TRBD1 (5 bases). This CDR3 has 12 amino acids. Germline V lookup: CDR1 KGHDR, CDR2 SFDVKD. V was pared by 7 bases and J by 5 bases, with 7 bases between. CDR3 nucleotide sequence: TGTGCCACCAGCAGGGTAACCGGGGAGCTGTTTTTT. Translation: CATSRVTGELFF.

This chain uses TRBV5-1 with TRBJ2-5; 11 bases align to TRBD2. This CDR3 spans 15 amino acids. Germline values: CDR1 SGHRS, CDR2 YFSETQ. Trimming cost V 6 bases and J 2 bases; bases outside gene matches: 6. The CDR3 is CASNRLAGWQETQYF. CDR3 DNA: TGCGCCAGCAACCGACTAGCGGGATGGCAAGAGACCCAGTACTTC.

The chain combines TRBV5-1 with TRBJ2-2, with 10 nucleotides matching TRBD1. CDR1 SGHRS and CDR2 YFSETQ come from the germline V gene. The CDR3 totals 17 residues. Trimming removed 4 bases from V and 4 bases from J; junction bases left unmatched: 10. The CDR3 DNA reads TGCGCCAGCAGCGTCTCCGGGACAGGGGAGGGCACCGGGGAGCTGTTTTTT. Translation: CASSVSGTGEGTGELFF.

This chain links TRBV24-1 with TRBJ2-1; TRBD2 matches at 9 bases. The CDR3 totals 17 residues. Losses at the gene ends were 5 bases for V and 4 bases for J; bases not matched to a gene: 11. Germline CDR1 and CDR2: KGHDR and SFDVKD. This chain's CDR3 is CATSGHSGLALYNEQFF. In nucleotides, the CDR3 is TGTGCCACCAGTGGCCATTCCGGACTAGCGCTTTACAATGAGCAGTTCTTC.

The chain joins TRBV2 to TRBJ1-1; the match to TRBD1 covers 7 bases. From germline, CDR1 is SNHLY and CDR2 FYNNEI. V trimming: 7 bases; J trimming: 3 bases; junction bases outside the gene matches: 2. CDR3 length: 12 residues. CDR3 region: CASTTGYTEAFF. Here the CDR3 DNA reads TGTGCCAGCACGACAGGGTACACTGAAGCTTTCTTT.

This rearrangement joins TRBV11-2 to TRBJ2-1; 10 positions match TRBD2. The germline gives CDR1 SGHAT, CDR2 FQNNGV. Trimming at V came to 4 bases and at J to 4 bases, leaving 4 bases not matched to a gene. This CDR3 has 15 residues. The chain's CDR3 is CASSSGLARYNEQFF. The CDR3 DNA follows: TGTGCCAGCAGCTCGGGACTAGCGAGATACAATGAGCAGTTCTTC.

The V and J genes are TRBV30 and TRBJ2-7; 10 positions agree with TRBD2. CDR1 and CDR2 (germline): GTSNPN, SVGIG (reference sequence). Germline trimming cut 6 bases from V and 6 bases from J; bases unmatched to any gene: 14. The CDR3 totals 15 residues. The CDR3 reads CACFVPSGSRVEQYF. CDR3 in DNA: TGTGCCTGCTTTGTACCTAGCGGGAGTAGGGTCGAGCAGTACTTC.

The chain recombines TRBV30 with TRBJ1-3; D is perhaps TRBD1 (5 bases). Germline CDR1 and CDR2: GTSNPN and SVGIG (reference sequence). V shed 2 bases and J shed 2 bases, with 13 bases lying between them. The CDR3 extends over 15 amino acids. The CDR3 reads CAWSWGRRTGNTIYF. The CDR3 nucleotides are TGTGCCTGGAGTTGGGGCAGAAGAACTGGAAACACCATATATTTT.

This chain uses TRBV4-1 with TRBJ1-5; TRBD1 is a possible D gene (5 bases). V was shortened by 0 bases and J by 4 bases, with 10 bases between the two germline ends. CDR3 size: 15 residues. In germline, CDR1 is MGHRA, CDR2 YSYEKL. DNA for the CDR3: TGCGCCAGCAGCCAAGAGGGGCAGGTTAATCAGCCCCAGCATTTT. Protein sequence: CASSQEGQVNQPQHF.

This rearrangement joins TRBV3-1 (or the pseudogene TRBV3-2) to TRBJ2-1; 8 bases line up with TRBD1. The CDR3 spans 15 residues. The V gene end was trimmed by 4 bases and the J gene end by 9 bases; junction bases not matched to a gene: 11. Germline V gene sequence: CDR1 LGHDT, CDR2 YNNKEL (reference sequence). The CDR3 spells CASSPRQGASSEQFF. CDR3 coding DNA: TGTGCCAGCAGCCCTAGGCAGGGGGCGAGTAGTGAGCAGTTCTTC.

This clone showed up just a few times. J is TRBJ2-3 and V is TRBV7-9; D possibly corresponds to TRBD2 (6 bases). CDR3 length equals 15 residues. Trimming took off 0 bases at V and 3 bases at J, with 10 bases between the two ends. Germline assignment: CDR1 SEHNR and CDR2 FQNEAQ (reference sequence). The CDR3 here is CASSLARGSTDTQYF. The DNA for the CDR3 is TGTGCCAGCAGCTTAGCGCGGGGTTCAACAGATACGCAGTATTTT.

V and J are TRBV7-2 and TRBJ2-7, with 10 bases that match TRBD2. J was trimmed by 3 bases and V by 3 bases; bases with no gene match: 5. The V gene's germline CDR1 is SGHTA and CDR2 FQGNSA. This CDR3 spans 15 amino acids. The CDR3 DNA reads as TGTGCCAGCAGCTTGTTAGCGGGAGGACTCTACGAGCAGTACTTC. It yields the protein CASSLLAGGLYEQYF. The whole variable domain, remainder taken from reference TRBV7-2 and TRBJ2-7, is GAGVSQSPSNKVTEKGKDVELRCDPISGHTALYWYRQSLGQGLEFLIYFQGNSAPDKSGLPSDRFSAERTGGSVSTLTIQRTQQEDSAVYLCASSLLAGGLYEQYFGPGTRLTVT.

The rearrangement links TRBV10-3 to TRBJ1-2; no clear D. V gave up 8 bases and J gave up 10 bases, with 17 bases separating them. There are 12 residues in the CDR3. The germline CDR1 and CDR2 sequences are ENHRY and SYGVKD. The CDR3 region is CAIAFAEEAYTF. As DNA, the CDR3 is TGTGCCATCGCTTTTGCCGAGGAGGCCTACACCTTC.